This TCR beta chain was observed in a study of blood T cells in healthy people across ages. Study-wide findings and caveats: Naive T cell percentage strongly correlated with TCR beta diversity. Age advanced and TCR beta diversity per million T cells fell, roughly linearly. The authors considered diversity estimates from one million T cells to be underestimates.

Notes on this clonotype: The target antigen is unknown.

The second PCR ran roughly 7 to 11 cycles with a sample-barcoded 5' primer and J-beta primers. From the 5' RACE reads, TCRdb called clonotypes with MiXCR, one entry per CDR3 protein. The sample lists around 1,800,000 distinct CDR3 sequences; around 42% were seen once. Germline CDR1 is MNHNY and CDR2 is SVGAGI (reference sequence). This CDR3 is 16 amino acids long. V was cut by 6 bases and J by 5 bases, with 20 bases left in between. The chain has TRBV6-6 and TRBJ1-5; D is unclear. The specimen sequenced was blood. This receptor was identified in a human donor in good health. CDR3 bases: TGTGCCAGCAGCCCCCCCCCGGCGCGGCGGGATCAGCCCCAGCATTTT. Translation gives CASSPPPARRDQPQHF.